This entry is about one TCR beta chain. The antigen is not known. Expressed TCRB transcripts were sequenced, since all the RNA that had been isolated was reverse transcribed. Some clones are missing from TCRdb's copy, which holds only in-frame ones; the method was immunoSEQ multiplex PCR. The table lists approximately 280,000 clones, over 12% of them singletons. The entry originates in a study of beta chain features in type 1 diabetes. In the study overall: Examination of sorted cells across all samples involved over 95 million cells. Regarding the study as a whole: TCRB CDR3 length was moderately but significantly reduced in all four CD4+ subsets of Type 1 diabetes patients.

Markers CD45RO/CCR7/CD25/CD127/CD95/CD27 served to sort CD4+ naive, central memory, regulatory and stem cell-like memory cells. Sample: naive CD4+ T cells from blood. This clonotype originated in a young man with type 1 diabetes.

CDR3 amino acids: CASSGGLVNEQFF. The CDR3 nucleotides read TGCGCCAGCAGCGGCGGGCTGGTGAATGAGCAGTTCTTC. The chain employs TRBV5-1 and TRBJ2-1; D possibly corresponds to TRBD2 (5 bases). V was cut by 4 bases and J by 7 bases, with 12 bases left in between. CDR3 length equals 13 residues. Germline assignment: CDR1 SGHRS and CDR2 YFSETQ.